The sequence of this T cell receptor (beta chain) was determined in a study of T cell repertoires in ileal Crohn's disease. Whole-study context: Operated complications were stricturing disease (about 60%) and penetrating disease (about 39%).

Germline V gene sequence: CDR1 SGHTA, CDR2 FQGTGA. The CDR3 spans 16 residues. V lost 5 bases and J lost 2, with 17 bases in between. Points from the study as a whole: Clonality above 26.8% at surgery always came with endoscopic recurrence. Active smokers at surgery had more clonal expansions than non-smokers. Mucosal expansions were suggested to be mainly CD8 T cells.

About this clone itself: Its matching antigen is unknown.

Clones were read by immunoSEQ multiplex PCR, and TCRdb kept only the in-frame ones, dropping some. This sample carries over 11,000 clones, over 80% of them seen once, and the ten largest clones take over 6%. This receptor was obtained from an adult with Crohn's disease. The chain joins TRBV7-3 to TRBJ2-3; D is perhaps TRBD2 (6 bases). The sequenced sample was ileal tissue. CDR3 nucleotide sequence: TGTGCCAGCAGCCTCATAGGAGCGGGCCTCACAGATACGCAGTATTTT. This encodes CASSLIGAGLTDTQYF. Filled out from reference TRBV7-3 and TRBJ2-3, the complete variable domain reads GAGVSQTPSNKVTEKGKYVELRCDPISGHTALYWYRQSLGQGPEFLIYFQGTGAADDSGLPNDRFFAVRPEGSVSTLKIQRTERGDSAVYLCASSLIGAGLTDTQYFGPGTRLTVL.